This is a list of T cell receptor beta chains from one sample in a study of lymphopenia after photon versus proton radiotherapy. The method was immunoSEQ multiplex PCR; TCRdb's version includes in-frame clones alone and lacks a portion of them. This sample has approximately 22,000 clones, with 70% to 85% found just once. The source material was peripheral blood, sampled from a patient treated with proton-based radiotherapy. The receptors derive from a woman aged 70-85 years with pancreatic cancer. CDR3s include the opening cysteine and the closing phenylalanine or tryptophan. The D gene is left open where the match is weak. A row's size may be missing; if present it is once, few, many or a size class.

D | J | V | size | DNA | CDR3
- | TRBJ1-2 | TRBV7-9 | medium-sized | TGTGCCAGCAGCTTTTCGGCAGGGAGCAACTATGGCTACACCTTC | CASSFSAGSNYGYTF
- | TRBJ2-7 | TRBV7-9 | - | TGTGCCAGCAGCTTATTCGGGCGGGGGCTTGCCTACGAGCAGTACTTC | CASSLFGRGLAYEQYF
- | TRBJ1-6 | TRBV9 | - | TGTGCCAGCAGCGTAGGAGTACTAAATTCACCCCTCCACTTT | CASSVGVLNSPLHF
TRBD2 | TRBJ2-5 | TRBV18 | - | TGTGCCAGCTCTATTGAGCGGGGGCCGCAAGAGACCCAGTACTTC | CASSIERGPQETQYF
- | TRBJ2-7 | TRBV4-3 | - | TGCGCCAGCAGCCAAGATTCCAGGGGCGCGAGCGAGCAGTACTTC | CASSQDSRGASEQYF
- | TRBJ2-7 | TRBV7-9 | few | TGTGCCAGCAGCTTAGGCGCAGGGATTGGATCCTACGAGCAGTACTTC | CASSLGAGIGSYEQYF
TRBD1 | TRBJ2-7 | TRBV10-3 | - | TGTGCCATCAGATTAGGACAGGGAGGTTACGAGCAGTACTTC | CAIRLGQGGYEQYF
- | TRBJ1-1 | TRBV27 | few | TGTGCCAGCAGGGATGGCGGGCGCAACACTGAAGCTTTCTTT | CASRDGGRNTEAFF
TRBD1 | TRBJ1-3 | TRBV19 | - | TGTGCCGTTCGTACAGGGGGTGCTGGAAACACCATATATTTT | CAVRTGGAGNTIYF
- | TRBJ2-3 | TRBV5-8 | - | TGTGCCAGCAGCTTGAACAGAGATACGCAGTATTTT | CASSLNRDTQYF
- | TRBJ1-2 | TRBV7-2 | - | TGTGCCAGCAGCTTAGGGAACGAAAACTATGGCTACACCTTC | CASSLGNENYGYTF
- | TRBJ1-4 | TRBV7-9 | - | TGTGCCAGCAGCTCCGGACCTCGAGCAACTAATGAAAAACTGTTTTTT | CASSSGPRATNEKLFF
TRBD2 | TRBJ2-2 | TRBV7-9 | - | TGTGCCAGCAGCTTCCCTAGCGGGAGGGCCCCCGGGGAGCTGTTTTTT | CASSFPSGRAPGELFF
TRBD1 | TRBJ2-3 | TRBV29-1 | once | TGCAGCGTAGCACGACAGGGTCGGTATACGCAGTATTTT | CSVARQGRYTQYF
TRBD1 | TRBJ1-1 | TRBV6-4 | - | TGTGCCAGCAGTGTCACGTTACAGGGGGAAGCTTTCTTT | CASSVTLQGEAFF
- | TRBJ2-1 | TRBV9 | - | TGTGCCAGCAGCCGAACGGGCGGGTTGGGTGAGCAGTTCTTC | CASSRTGGLGEQFF
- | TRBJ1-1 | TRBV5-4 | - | TGTGCCAGCAGCTTGGACAGATCGAACACTGAAGCTTTCTTT | CASSLDRSNTEAFF
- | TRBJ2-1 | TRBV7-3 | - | TGTGCCAGCAGCTTGGACTCCTTGGTGGGCAATGAGCAGTTCTTC | CASSLDSLVGNEQFF
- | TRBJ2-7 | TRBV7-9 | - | TGTGCCAGCAGCTTACTCGCTAGTAACGAGCAGTACTTC | CASSLLASNEQYF
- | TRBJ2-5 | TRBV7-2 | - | TGTGCCAGCAGTCGCGTTGATGAGACCCAGTACTTC | CASSRVDETQYF
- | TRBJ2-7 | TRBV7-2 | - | TGTGCCAGCAGCGCGCAGAAGGGACTCCTTTCCTACGAGCAGTACTTC | CASSAQKGLLSYEQYF
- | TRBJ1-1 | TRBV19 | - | TGTGCCAGTAGTATAGATCCCAGTGAAGCTTTCTTT | CASSIDPSEAFF
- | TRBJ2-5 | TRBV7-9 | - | TGTGCCAGCAGACCCCCCTCCAATATCCAAGAGACCCAGTACTTC | CASRPPSNIQETQYF
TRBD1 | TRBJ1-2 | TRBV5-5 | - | TGTGCCAGCAGCTTGGGTGGCAGGGGGATAAGTATTGGCACCTTC | CASSLGGRGISIGTF
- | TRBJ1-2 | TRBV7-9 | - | TGTGCCAGCAGCTCGACAGCTAACTATGGCTACACCTTC | CASSSTANYGYTF
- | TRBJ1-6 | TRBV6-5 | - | TGTGCCAGCAGACAGGGATCGATTAATTCACCCCTCCACTTT | CASRQGSINSPLHF
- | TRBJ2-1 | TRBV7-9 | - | TGTGCCAGCAGCTTCAGGCGGGATCGGCACAATGAGCAGTTCTTC | CASSFRRDRHNEQFF
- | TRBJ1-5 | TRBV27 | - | TGTGCCAGCAGTTTATCGATGGGGGGGGTTCAGCCCCAGCATTTT | CASSLSMGGVQPQHF
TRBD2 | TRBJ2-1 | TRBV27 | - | TGTGCCAGCAGTTTAGTCTCCCGGACTAGTGGACGCAATGAGCAGTTCTTC | CASSLVSRTSGRNEQFF
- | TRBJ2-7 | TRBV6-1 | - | TGTGCCAGCATTCACGACAGGAACGAGCAGTACTTC | CASIHDRNEQYF
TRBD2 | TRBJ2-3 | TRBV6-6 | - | TGTGCCATCTCCCCCCCAACGGGAGGGGGGAATACGCAGTATTTT | CAISPPTGGGNTQYF
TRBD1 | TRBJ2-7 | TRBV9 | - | TGTGCCAGCAGCTTGGACAGGGGTTATGAGCAGTACTTC | CASSLDRGYEQYF
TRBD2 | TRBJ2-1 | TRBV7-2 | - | TGTGCCAGCAGCTTAGGTTTAGCGGGGGGATCGAATGAGCAGTTCTTC | CASSLGLAGGSNEQFF
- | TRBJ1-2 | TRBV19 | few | TGTGCCAGCGGACAGAGCTATGGCTACACCTTC | CASGQSYGYTF
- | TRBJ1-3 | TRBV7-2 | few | TGTGCCAGCAGCTTAGTCGCCTACCCTGGAAACACCATATATTTT | CASSLVAYPGNTIYF
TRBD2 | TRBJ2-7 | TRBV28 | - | TGTGCCAGCAGTTTCGGGGGGGGCAGGACCTACGAGCAGTACTTC | CASSFGGGRTYEQYF
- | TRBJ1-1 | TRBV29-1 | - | TGCAGCGTTTGGGGCAGGGGAGGAGGGAACACTGAAGCTTTCTTT | CSVWGRGGGNTEAFF
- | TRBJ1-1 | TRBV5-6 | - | TGTGCCAGCAGCCCCCCCGGCGGGGGGCTTGGAACTGAAGCTTTCTTT | CASSPPGGGLGTEAFF
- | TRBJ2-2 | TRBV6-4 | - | TGTGCCAGCAGGCAGGGGGGGAACACCGGGGAGCTGTTTTTT | CASRQGGNTGELFF
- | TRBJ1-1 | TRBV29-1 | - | TGCAGCGTTGTACACAGCCAGAACACTGAAGCTTTCTTT | CSVVHSQNTEAFF
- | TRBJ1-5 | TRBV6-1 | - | TGTGCCAGCAGTGAAGCTTTAACGGGAGGTAGCAATCAGCCCCAGCATTTT | CASSEALTGGSNQPQHF
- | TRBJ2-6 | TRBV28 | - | TGTGCCAGCAGTTTACTAAGCTCTGGGGCCAACGTCCTGACTTTC | CASSLLSSGANVLTF
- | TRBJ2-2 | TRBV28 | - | TGTGCCAGCACTTGGCAGGAGGGCCGAAACACCGGGGAGCTGTTTTTT | CASTWQEGRNTGELFF
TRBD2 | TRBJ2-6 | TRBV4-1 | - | TGCGCCAGCAGCCAACTACTAGCGGGAGGGAGCTCTGGGGCCAACGTCCTGACTTTC | CASSQLLAGGSSGANVLTF
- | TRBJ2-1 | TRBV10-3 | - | TGTGCCATCACCTCACTGAACAATGAGCAGTTCTTC | CAITSLNNEQFF
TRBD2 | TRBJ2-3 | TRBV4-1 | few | TGCGCCAGCAGCCAAACCCGACCGGGAGGTGATAGCACAGATACGCAGTATTTT | CASSQTRPGGDSTDTQYF
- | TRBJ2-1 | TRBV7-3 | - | TGTGCCAGCAGCTCCGACCGTAATGAGCAGTTCTTC | CASSSDRNEQFF
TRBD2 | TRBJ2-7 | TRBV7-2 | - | TGTGCCAGCAGCTTAACGGGCCGCGGGAGGGCCAAAAACGAGCAGTACTTC | CASSLTGRGRAKNEQYF
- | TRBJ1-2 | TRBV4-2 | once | TGTGCCAGCAGCCTATATTCGGGCGATGTTATTACCCCCTATGGCTACACCTTC | CASSLYSGDVITPYGYTF
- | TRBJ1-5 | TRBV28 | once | TGTGCCAGCACTCGGAGGGAGAGGAACAATCAGCCCCAGCATTTT | CASTRRERNNQPQHF
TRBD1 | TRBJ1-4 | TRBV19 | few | TGTGCCAGCGGGACAGGAGACGAAAAACTGTTTTTT | CASGTGDEKLFF